A selection of T cell receptor beta chains follows, all from one sample in a study of technical replicates of blood from a handful of donors. TCRdb's table, derived via immunoSEQ multiplex PCR, lists solely in-frame clones and lacks some. The sample contains approximately 81,000 clones, over 90% of which appear only once. The sequenced sample consisted of T cells isolated from PBMCs. Receptors originate from a human donor in good health. Each CDR3 is given with its conserved first and last residue. D genes are given only for firm matches. Clone size is given for some rows only: seen once, a few or many times, or a class if the clone is expanded.

d_call: NA; clone_size: NA; v_call: TRBV5-4; j_call: TRBJ2-2; cdr3_length: 13; cdr3_nt: TGTGCCAGCAGCTTTCCCGACACCGGGGAGCTGTTTTTT; cdr3_aa: CASSFPDTGELFF
d_call: NA; clone_size: NA; v_call: TRBV4-2; j_call: TRBJ2-5; cdr3_length: 15; cdr3_nt: TGTGCCAGCAGCCAGCTGAGGACAGCTCAAGAGACCCAGTACTTC; cdr3_aa: CASSQLRTAQETQYF
d_call: TRBD2; clone_size: NA; v_call: TRBV4-3; j_call: TRBJ2-1; cdr3_length: 17; cdr3_nt: TGCGCCAGCAGCCAAGAGAGCGGCGGGAGGTCCTACAATGAGCAGTTCTTC; cdr3_aa: CASSQESGGRSYNEQFF
d_call: NA; clone_size: NA; v_call: TRBV5-5; j_call: TRBJ2-1; cdr3_length: 14; cdr3_nt: TGTGCCAGCAGCTTGGGCGCCCTGGTCAATGAGCAGTTCTTC; cdr3_aa: CASSLGALVNEQFF
d_call: NA; clone_size: NA; v_call: TRBV9; j_call: TRBJ1-2; cdr3_length: 14; cdr3_nt: TGTGCCAGCAGCGTAGGACAGGCCCGGAGTGGCTACACCTTC; cdr3_aa: CASSVGQARSGYTF
d_call: NA; clone_size: NA; v_call: TRBV5-1; j_call: TRBJ2-3; cdr3_length: 15; cdr3_nt: TGCGCCAGCAGTCTGGGGGGTACACTCACAGATACGCAGTATTTT; cdr3_aa: CASSLGGTLTDTQYF
d_call: TRBD2; clone_size: NA; v_call: TRBV14; j_call: TRBJ2-5; cdr3_length: 16; cdr3_nt: TGTGCCAGCAGCCAAGGTGCAGCGGGATTACAAGAGACCCAGTACTTC; cdr3_aa: CASSQGAAGLQETQYF
d_call: NA; clone_size: NA; v_call: TRBV6-5; j_call: TRBJ2-5; cdr3_length: 13; cdr3_nt: TGTGCCAGCAGTTTTTTAGGGGAAGAGACCCAGTACTTC; cdr3_aa: CASSFLGEETQYF
d_call: NA; clone_size: NA; v_call: TRBV7-3; j_call: TRBJ2-7; cdr3_length: 13; cdr3_nt: TGTGCCAGCAGCTTAACGAGCGCAAGCGAGCAGTACTTC; cdr3_aa: CASSLTSASEQYF
d_call: TRBD2; clone_size: NA; v_call: TRBV19; j_call: TRBJ2-7; cdr3_length: 14; cdr3_nt: TGTGCCAGTAGTATAGTAGCGGGGTCCTACGAGCAGTACTTC; cdr3_aa: CASSIVAGSYEQYF
d_call: TRBD2; clone_size: NA; v_call: TRBV13; j_call: TRBJ2-2; cdr3_length: 16; cdr3_nt: TGTGCCAGCAGCTTCCTCCTAGCGGGGAACACCGGGGAGCTGTTTTTT; cdr3_aa: CASSFLLAGNTGELFF
d_call: TRBD1; clone_size: NA; v_call: TRBV4-1; j_call: TRBJ1-1; cdr3_length: 15; cdr3_nt: TGCGCCAGCAGCCCTTCCCGGGACAGGGACACTGAAGCTTTCTTT; cdr3_aa: CASSPSRDRDTEAFF
d_call: NA; clone_size: few; v_call: TRBV29-1; j_call: TRBJ1-5; cdr3_length: 12; cdr3_nt: TGCAGCGTGACAGGTCAGGGGCAGCCCCAGCATTTT; cdr3_aa: CSVTGQGQPQHF
d_call: TRBD1; clone_size: NA; v_call: TRBV11-1; j_call: TRBJ2-1; cdr3_length: 15; cdr3_nt: TGTGCCAGCAGCTTAAGGGACAGGTGGGGTAATGAGCAGTTCTTC; cdr3_aa: CASSLRDRWGNEQFF
d_call: NA; clone_size: NA; v_call: TRBV29-1; j_call: TRBJ1-4; cdr3_length: 12; cdr3_nt: TGCAGCGTTACCCGGGGATCGGAAAAACTGTTTTTT; cdr3_aa: CSVTRGSEKLFF
d_call: NA; clone_size: once; v_call: TRBV2; j_call: TRBJ1-2; cdr3_length: 17; cdr3_nt: TGTGCCAGCGTTAGACGGGGAGGGTCCATTAGGGGCTATGGCTACACCTTC; cdr3_aa: CASVRRGGSIRGYGYTF
d_call: NA; clone_size: NA; v_call: TRBV9; j_call: TRBJ1-5; cdr3_length: 15; cdr3_nt: TGTGCCAGCAGCGTAGGACAGACTCCAAATCAGCCCCAGCATTTT; cdr3_aa: CASSVGQTPNQPQHF
d_call: NA; clone_size: NA; v_call: TRBV9; j_call: TRBJ2-2; cdr3_length: 15; cdr3_nt: TGTGCCAGCAGCGTGCGACTAGAGTACACCGGGGAGCTGTTTTTT; cdr3_aa: CASSVRLEYTGELFF
d_call: NA; clone_size: NA; v_call: TRBV5-4; j_call: TRBJ2-7; cdr3_length: 15; cdr3_nt: TGTGCCAGCAGCTCCCAACTAGGGGGATTGTACGAGCAGTACTTC; cdr3_aa: CASSSQLGGLYEQYF
d_call: NA; clone_size: NA; v_call: TRBV7-6; j_call: TRBJ2-2; cdr3_length: 12; cdr3_nt: TGTGCCAGCAGCAACACCGTCGGGGAGCTGTTTTTT; cdr3_aa: CASSNTVGELFF